This T cell receptor beta chain was identified in a study of blood T cell repertoires in COVID-19. Whole-study context: T cells, B-cell-depleted T cells, or PBMCs supplied cDNA or gDNA.

This clone has just a few counts. The protocol was immunoSEQ multiplex PCR, while the TCRdb copy is restricted to in-frame clones and leaves out a portion. The profile shows 200,000 to 250,000 clones, nearly 90% of them singletons. V lost 0 bases, J lost 5 bases, and 4 bases stayed unmatched. The germline CDR1 and CDR2 sequences are LGHNA and YNFKEQ. There are 15 residues in the CDR3. Participants spanned ages roughly 18 to 90 years and resided in over 20 US areas. Which cohort a participant joined came from the clinical history participants gave. The receptor was derived from a man aged 30 to 39 who had been exposed to COVID-19. The specimen was PBMCs or T cells enriched from blood (not recorded which). The rearrangement links TRBV4-2 to TRBJ1-2, with 9 positions matching TRBD1. The DNA of the CDR3 is TGTGCCAGCAGCCAAGATCGGGGACAGGGTTATGGCTACACCTTC. Protein sequence: CASSQDRGQGYGYTF.